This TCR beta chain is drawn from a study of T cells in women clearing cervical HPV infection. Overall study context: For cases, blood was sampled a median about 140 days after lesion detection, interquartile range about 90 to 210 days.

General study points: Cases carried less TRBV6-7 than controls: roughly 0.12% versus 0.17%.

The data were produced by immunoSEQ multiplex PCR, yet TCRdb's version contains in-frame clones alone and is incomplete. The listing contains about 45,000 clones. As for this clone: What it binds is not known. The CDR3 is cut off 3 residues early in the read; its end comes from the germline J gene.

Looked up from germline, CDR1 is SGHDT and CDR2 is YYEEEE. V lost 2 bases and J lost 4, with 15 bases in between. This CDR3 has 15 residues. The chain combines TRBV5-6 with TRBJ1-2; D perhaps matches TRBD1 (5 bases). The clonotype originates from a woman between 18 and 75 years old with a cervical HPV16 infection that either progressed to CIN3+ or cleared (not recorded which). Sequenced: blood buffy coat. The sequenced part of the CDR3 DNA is TGTGCCAGCAGCTTAAAGGCAGGGTTTGGCTATGGC. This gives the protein CASSLKAGFGYG. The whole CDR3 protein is CASSLKAGFGYGYTF.